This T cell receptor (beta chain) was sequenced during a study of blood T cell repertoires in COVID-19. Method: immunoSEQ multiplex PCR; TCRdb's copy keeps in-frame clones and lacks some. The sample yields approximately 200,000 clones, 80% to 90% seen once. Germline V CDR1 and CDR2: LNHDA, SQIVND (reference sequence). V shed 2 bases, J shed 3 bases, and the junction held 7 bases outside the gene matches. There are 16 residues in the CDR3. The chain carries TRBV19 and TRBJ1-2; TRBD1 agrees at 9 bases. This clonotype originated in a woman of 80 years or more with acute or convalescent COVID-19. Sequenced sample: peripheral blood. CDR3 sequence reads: CASSINRGRVDYGYTF. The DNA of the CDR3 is TGTGCCAGTAGTATAAACAGGGGGCGGGTCGACTATGGCTACACCTTC.